The rows below give T cell receptor beta chains drawn from one sample of a study of cytomegalovirus exposure and HLA in healthy donors. Here immunoSEQ multiplex PCR was the method, and the copy in TCRdb shows in-frame clones only, minus some. The sample lists about 160,000 clones, roughly 89% occurring once. The specimen sequenced was PBMCs. The receptors originated from a man between 18 and 35 years old in good health and CMV-seropositive. Each CDR3 is given with its conserved first and last residue. A D gene is named only where the DNA matches it firmly. Some rows have no size entry. The others give once, few or many, or a class for an expanded clone.

TRBD1	TRBV25-1	NA	TRBJ1-2	TGTGCCAGCAGTCGGGGGACAGAAAACTTCAACTATGGCTACACCTTC	CASSRGTENFNYGYTF
NA	TRBV27	NA	TRBJ2-5	TGTGCCAGCAGTTTATATGGCAGGGACCAAGAGACCCAGTACTTC	CASSLYGRDQETQYF
NA	TRBV7-9	NA	TRBJ2-1	TGTGCCAGCAGCGACAAAATAGGTCGTGAGAGTGAGCAGTTCTTC	CASSDKIGRESEQFF
TRBD1	TRBV27	NA	TRBJ1-5	TGTGCCAGCAGAAGATTTGGGACAGAGAATCAGCCCCAGCATTTT	CASRRFGTENQPQHF
TRBD2	TRBV6-6	NA	TRBJ2-7	TGTGCCAGCAGGGCGGGAGGGCCAGTTCCCGAGCAGTACTTC	CASRAGGPVPEQYF
TRBD1	TRBV28	NA	TRBJ1-5	TGTGCCAGCCACGACAGGGTCCATCAGCCCCAGCATTTT	CASHDRVHQPQHF
NA	TRBV5-1	NA	TRBJ1-2	TGCGCCAGCAGCTTGGCCCGGAACTATGGCTACACCTTC	CASSLARNYGYTF
NA	TRBV5-6	NA	TRBJ2-3	TGTGCCAGCAGTCCGCCGGTCTGGACAGATACGCAGTATTTT	CASSPPVWTDTQYF
TRBD2	TRBV7-9	NA	TRBJ2-5	TGTGCCAGCAGCTCGACCGGACCGGTCGGACTAGCGGTCTTGGAGACCCAGTACTTC	CASSSTGPVGLAVLETQYF
NA	TRBV29-1	NA	TRBJ2-7	TGCAGCGCTACGACAGCCTACGAGCAGTACTTC	CSATTAYEQYF
NA	TRBV18	NA	TRBJ1-3	TGTGCCAGCTCACCGACCCCTCCGGGGGACTCTGGAAACACCATATATTTT	CASSPTPPGDSGNTIYF
NA	TRBV5-1	NA	TRBJ2-1	TGCGCCAGCAGCTTGATTCGCGGGGCCTACAATGAGCAGTTCTTC	CASSLIRGAYNEQFF
NA	TRBV19	NA	TRBJ1-5	TGTGCCAGTAGTATTCTGACTTCTCCGGGGCAGCCCCAGCATTTT	CASSILTSPGQPQHF
NA	TRBV6-6	NA	TRBJ1-1	TGTGCCAGCAGCAGGAACACTGAAGCTTTCTTT	CASSRNTEAFF
TRBD2	TRBV19	few	TRBJ2-6	TGTGCCAGTAGTATAACTAGCGGGGGTGGGGCCAACGTCCTGACTTTC	CASSITSGGGANVLTF
NA	TRBV14	NA	TRBJ2-3	TGTGCCAGCAGCCAAGTGCACGGCGGGGTCACAGATACGCAGTATTTT	CASSQVHGGVTDTQYF
TRBD1	TRBV5-1	once	TRBJ2-5	TGCGCCAGCAGCTGGGACAGACTATCGGGAGAGACCCAGTACTTC	CASSWDRLSGETQYF
TRBD1	TRBV6-1	NA	TRBJ2-7	TGTGCCAGCACCCCACCGGGACAGTTCTCCTACGAGCAGTACTTC	CASTPPGQFSYEQYF
NA	TRBV4-1	NA	TRBJ1-5	TGCGCCAGCAGCCAAGATCCCCCCAGGGGTAGCAATCAGCCCCAGCATTTT	CASSQDPPRGSNQPQHF
TRBD1	TRBV4-1	NA	TRBJ1-5	TGCGCCAGCAGCCTACAACAGGGGGGCCAGCCCCAGCATTTT	CASSLQQGGQPQHF
TRBD2	TRBV10-3	NA	TRBJ2-7	TGTGCCATTTCGGGGCGGGAGAGGTCCTACGAGCAGTACTTC	CAISGRERSYEQYF
TRBD2	TRBV28	NA	TRBJ2-7	TGTGCCAGCAGACCGCCACTAGCGGGTTCCTACGAGCAGTACTTC	CASRPPLAGSYEQYF
TRBD2	TRBV11-2	once	TRBJ2-1	TGTGCCAGCAGCTTAGTTTCTAGCGGGAGATTCAATGAGCAGTTCTTC	CASSLVSSGRFNEQFF
TRBD2	TRBV14	NA	TRBJ2-1	TGTGCCAGCAGTCGACTAGCGTTCCCCTCCTACAATGAGCAGTTCTTC	CASSRLAFPSYNEQFF
TRBD1	TRBV5-4	NA	TRBJ1-1	TGTGCCAGCAGCCAAGACAGGGGTCATGCTTTCTTT	CASSQDRGHAFF
TRBD1	TRBV4-1	once	TRBJ2-1	TGCGCCAGCAGAAAACCGGGACAGGGGTATGAGCAGTTCTTC	CASRKPGQGYEQFF
TRBD1	TRBV6-5	NA	TRBJ2-7	TGTGCCAGCAGACACCAAGACAGGGGCTCCTACGAGCAGTACTTC	CASRHQDRGSYEQYF
TRBD2	TRBV29-1	NA	TRBJ2-1	TGCAGCGTTGAAGATGGGCTAGCGGCCCTGTACAATGAGCAGTTCTTC	CSVEDGLAALYNEQFF
NA	TRBV7-8	NA	TRBJ2-4	TGTGCCAGCAGCTTAGAGAGGTTACTAGCCAAAAACATTCAGTACTTC	CASSLERLLAKNIQYF
TRBD1	TRBV2	NA	TRBJ2-3	TGTGCCAGCGAGGGACCGGGACAGGGCACAGATACGCAGTATTTT	CASEGPGQGTDTQYF
NA	TRBV27	NA	TRBJ1-5	TGTGCCAGCAGTTTCCCGGTCGAGGGTCACCAGCCCCAGCATTTT	CASSFPVEGHQPQHF
NA	TRBV2	NA	TRBJ2-1	TGTGCCAGCAGTCCCCTTCCGGAGGAGCAGTTCTTC	CASSPLPEEQFF
TRBD1	TRBV9	NA	TRBJ2-4	TGTGCCAGCAGCAGGGACAGGGGGAACATTCAGTACTTC	CASSRDRGNIQYF
TRBD1	TRBV27	once	TRBJ2-7	TGTGCCAGCAGTTTGTACAGGGGAGAAACACACGAGCAGTACTTC	CASSLYRGETHEQYF
TRBD2	TRBV27	NA	TRBJ2-1	TGTGCCAGCAGTTTAGAGATTCGACTAGCGGGGGATGGTGCCAATGAGCAGTTCTTC	CASSLEIRLAGDGANEQFF
NA	TRBV7-3	once	TRBJ2-1	TGTGCCAGCAGCTTAGCGGCCAGCTCCTACAATGAGCAGTTCTTC	CASSLAASSYNEQFF
NA	TRBV7-9	NA	TRBJ2-5	TGTGCCAGCAGCTTACGGGAGCGGCAAGAGACCCAGTACTTC	CASSLRERQETQYF
TRBD2	TRBV5-1	NA	TRBJ2-5	TGCGCCAGCAGCTTACTAGCGGGCCAGCCGGAGACCCAGTACTTC	CASSLLAGQPETQYF
NA	TRBV28	NA	TRBJ1-1	TGTGCCAGCAGGGTACAGGGGAACACTGAAGCTTTCTTT	CASRVQGNTEAFF